What follows are 15 T cell receptor beta chains derived from one specimen sequenced in a study of T cells after yellow fever vaccination. TCRdb fed the 5' RACE reads into MiXCR, producing one record per CDR3 protein. The sample has 360,000 or so distinct CDR3 sequences, around a tenth seen once; the top ten hold roughly 18%. The sequencing used PBMCs, collected on the day of the first yellow fever vaccination. These receptors all stem from a young man who received the YFV17D yellow fever vaccine.

This clonotype was observed a handful of times. The chain joins TRBV7-6 to TRBJ2-2, with D tentatively TRBD1 (5 bases). Germline-derived CDR1 and CDR2 are SGHVS and FNYEAQ. This CDR3 contains 15 residues. The V and J ends lost 1 base and 1 base respectively, with 7 bases between them. The CDR3 DNA sequence: TGTGCCAGCAGCTTAGGGACAATGAACACCGGGGAGCTGTTTTTT. Translated: CASSLGTMNTGELFF.

This clonotype has a handful of counts. V is TRBV12-3 or TRBV12-4 and J is TRBJ1-2; perhaps TRBD1 as D (6 bases). V was clipped by 4 bases and J by 4 bases, with 13 bases between them. The CDR3 runs to 14 residues. CDR3 in amino acids: CASSSGEGGYGYTF. DNA for the CDR3: TGTGCCAGCAGTTCAGGGGAAGGGGGCTATGGCTACACCTTC.

This clonotype was counted at least ten times. The chain carries TRBV7-2 and TRBJ2-1, with TRBD2 matching over 9 bases. CDR3 size: 17 residues. Germline values: CDR1 SGHTA, CDR2 FQGNSA. J gave up 2 bases and V 1 base, and 6 bases lay outside the gene matches. The DNA of the CDR3 is TGTGCCAGCAGCTTAGGGCTAGCGGGGAACCCCTACAATGAGCAGTTCTTC. Translating it yields CASSLGLAGNPYNEQFF.

There are a few counts of this clonotype. The chain links TRBV7-2 to TRBJ2-5; TRBD1 is a possible D gene (6 bases). The CDR3 has 15 residues. With 5 bases removed from V and 0 bases from J, the gap between germline ends came to 13 bases. The germline gives CDR1 SGHTA, CDR2 FQGNSA. Here the CDR3 reads CASSRTGTNQETQYF. DNA for the CDR3: TGTGCCAGCAGCCGCACCGGGACAAACCAAGAGACCCAGTACTTC.

This sequence joins TRBV7-9 and TRBJ2-1, with TRBD1 identical over 12 bases. The CDR3 runs to 16 residues. Trimming took 8 bases from V and 8 from J; bases not matched to a gene: 13. CDR1 is SEHNR and CDR2 is FQNEAQ in the germline V gene (reference sequence). The CDR3: CASGTGGTGGWDEQFF. For the CDR3, the DNA is TGTGCCAGCGGAACTGGCGGGACAGGGGGCTGGGATGAGCAGTTCTTC.

This clonotype turned up a few times. The J gene is TRBJ1-1, the V gene TRBV4-3; D gene unclear. The CDR3 runs to 14 residues. V dropped 4 bases and J dropped 0 bases, with 9 bases sitting between them. Germline loops: CDR1 LGHNA, CDR2 YSLEER. The CDR3 DNA follows: TGCGCCAGCAGCCGGGCCAGGATGAACACTGAAGCTTTCTTT. Translated: CASSRARMNTEAFF.

This clonotype was observed a handful of times. This chain uses TRBV3-1 with TRBJ1-2; TRBD1 matches at 7 bases. This CDR3 region has 16 residues. Looked up from germline, CDR1 is LGHDT and CDR2 is YNNKEL (reference sequence). The trim removed 5 bases at V and 0 bases at J, leaving 9 bases unmatched. The CDR3, as DNA: TGTGCCAGCAGCACCGGACAGGTTAAAGCTAACTATGGCTACACCTTC. Its translation is CASSTGQVKANYGYTF.

This clonotype has just a few counts. CDR3 sequence: CASSSNGLADGLEQFF. CDR3 bases: TGTGCCAGCAGCTCAAATGGGCTAGCGGATGGTTTGGAGCAGTTCTTC. The chain couples TRBV7-8 to TRBJ2-1; 7 bases match TRBD2. J gave up 10 bases and V 4 bases, and 16 bases lay outside the gene matches. The CDR3 loop spans 16 amino acids. Germline V gene sequence: CDR1 SGHVS, CDR2 FQNEAQ.

This chain joins TRBV4-3 and TRBJ2-7; 12 bases line up with TRBD2. CDR1 and CDR2 (germline): LGHNA, YSLEER. The V gene end was trimmed by 5 bases and the J gene end by 7 bases; junction bases not matched to a gene: 9. CDR3 length equals 15 residues. The CDR3 nucleotides read TGCGCCAGCAGCTACGGACTAGCGGGGCCGACGGAGCAGTACTTC. Translation: CASSYGLAGPTEQYF.

Only a few counts were recorded for this clonotype. The V gene is TRBV10-1, the J gene TRBJ2-1; 7 nucleotides agree with TRBD1. J lost 7 bases, V lost 0 bases, and 9 bases had no gene match. Germline V CDR1 and CDR2: WNHNN, SYGVQD (reference sequence). The CDR3 has 16 amino acids. The CDR3 protein is CASSESFRGLGNEQFF. The CDR3 DNA reads TGCGCCAGCAGTGAGTCATTTAGGGGGCTTGGGAATGAGCAGTTCTTC.

The chain links TRBV9 to TRBJ2-5; TRBD2 aligns across 7 bases. V lost 4 bases and J lost 5; bases outside the gene matches: 8. Germline loops: CDR1 SGDLS, CDR2 YYNGEE. The CDR3 has 14 amino acids. The CDR3 coding sequence is TGTGCCAGCAGCACCTTGACTAGCCCGGAGACCCAGTACTTC. Translated, it gives CASSTLTSPETQYF.

V and J are TRBV29-1 and TRBJ2-7, with a weak D call TRBD2 (6 bases). The germline CDR1 and CDR2 sequences are SQVTM and ANQGSEA. V was cut by 0 bases and J by 3 bases, with 18 bases left in between. The CDR3 sequence is 16 residues long. The CDR3 DNA is TGCAGCGTTGAAGATCCGCGAGGTAGCGGATACTACGAGCAGTACTTC. It specifies CSVEDPRGSGYYEQYF.

This clonotype was observed a few times. The chain is built from TRBV6-5 and TRBJ1-5; tentative D call: TRBD1 (5 bases). The CDR3 is 15 residues long. Trimming took 4 bases from V and 4 from J, leaving 14 bases between them. Germline V gene lookup returns CDR1 MNHEY and CDR2 SVGAGI. CDR3 DNA sequence: TGTGCCAGCAGTTCCCAGGCCGGGACGAATCAGCCCCAGCATTTT. Protein sequence: CASSSQAGTNQPQHF.

The chain carries TRBV12-5 and TRBJ2-3, with D perhaps TRBD2 (6 bases). This CDR3 comprises 13 residues. Deletions cut 8 bases from V and 2 bases from J, with 11 bases between. The germline gives CDR1 LGHNT, CDR2 FRNRAP. The CDR3 nucleotides read TGTGCTAGTTCGGGGGTAAACACAGATACGCAGTATTTT. Protein sequence: CASSGVNTDTQYF.

The gene calls are TRBV15 and TRBJ2-3; possible D gene TRBD2, 6 bases. This CDR3 comprises 16 residues. V dropped 1 base and J dropped 0 bases, with 11 bases sitting between them. Germline V gene data show CDR1 as LNHNV and CDR2 as YYDKDF (reference sequence). The CDR3 DNA follows: TGTGCCACCAGCAGAGTACTAGCTGGTAGCACAGATACGCAGTATTTT. Amino acids: CATSRVLAGSTDTQYF. The full variable domain, its missing parts supplied by reference TRBV15 and TRBJ2-3, is DAMVIQNPRYQVTQFGKPVTLSCSQTLNHNVMYWYQQKSSQAPKLLFHYYDKDFNNEADTPDNFQSRRPNTSFCFLDIRSPGLGDTAMYLCATSRVLAGSTDTQYFGPGTRLTVL.